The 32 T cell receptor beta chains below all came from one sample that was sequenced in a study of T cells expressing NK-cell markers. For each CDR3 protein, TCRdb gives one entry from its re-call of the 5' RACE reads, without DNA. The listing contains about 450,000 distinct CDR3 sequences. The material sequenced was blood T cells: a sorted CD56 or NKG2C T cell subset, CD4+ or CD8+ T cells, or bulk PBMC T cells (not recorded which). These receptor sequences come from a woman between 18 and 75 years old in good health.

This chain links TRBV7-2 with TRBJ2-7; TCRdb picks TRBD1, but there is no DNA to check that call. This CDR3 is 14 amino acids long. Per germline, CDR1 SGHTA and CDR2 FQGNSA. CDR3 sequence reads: CASSLTRGRYEQYF.

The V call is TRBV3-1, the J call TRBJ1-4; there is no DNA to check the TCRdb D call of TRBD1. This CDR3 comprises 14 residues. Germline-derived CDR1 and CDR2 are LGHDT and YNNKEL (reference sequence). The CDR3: CASSLRQGREKLFF.

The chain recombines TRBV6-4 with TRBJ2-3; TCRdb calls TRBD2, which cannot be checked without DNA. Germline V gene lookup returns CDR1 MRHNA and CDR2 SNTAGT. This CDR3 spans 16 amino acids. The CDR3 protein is CASSEHPSGGTDTQYF.

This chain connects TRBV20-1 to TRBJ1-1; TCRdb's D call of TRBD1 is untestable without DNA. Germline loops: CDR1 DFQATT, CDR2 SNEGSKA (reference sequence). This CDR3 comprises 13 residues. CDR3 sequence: CSAVQGRSTEAFF.

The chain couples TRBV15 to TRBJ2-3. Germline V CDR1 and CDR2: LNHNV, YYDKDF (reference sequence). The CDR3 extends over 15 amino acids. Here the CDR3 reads CATSREKTRTDTQYF.

The CDR3 sequence is CSAPGLGHNEQFF. The J gene is TRBJ2-1, the V gene TRBV20-1; the TCRdb D gene call, TRBD2, has no DNA to confirm it. Germline assignment: CDR1 DFQATT and CDR2 SNEGSKA (reference sequence). This CDR3 comprises 13 residues.

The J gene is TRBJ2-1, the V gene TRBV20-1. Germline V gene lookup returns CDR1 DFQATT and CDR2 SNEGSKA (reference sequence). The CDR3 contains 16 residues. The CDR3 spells CSAKGSTFSSYNEQFF.

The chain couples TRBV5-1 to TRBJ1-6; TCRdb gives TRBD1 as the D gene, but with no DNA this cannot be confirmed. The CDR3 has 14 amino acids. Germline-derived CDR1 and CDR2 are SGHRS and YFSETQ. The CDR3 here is CASSVDRGRSPLHF.

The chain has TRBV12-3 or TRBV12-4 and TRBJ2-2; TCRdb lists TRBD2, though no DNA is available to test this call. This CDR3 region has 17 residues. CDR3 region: CASSFSLAGANTGELFF.

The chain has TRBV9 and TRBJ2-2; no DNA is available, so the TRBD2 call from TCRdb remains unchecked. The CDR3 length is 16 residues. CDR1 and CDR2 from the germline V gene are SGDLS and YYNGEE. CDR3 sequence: CASSGLAEANTGELFF.

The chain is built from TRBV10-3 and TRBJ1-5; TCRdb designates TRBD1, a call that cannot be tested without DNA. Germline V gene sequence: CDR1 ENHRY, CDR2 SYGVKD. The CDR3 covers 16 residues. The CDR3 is CAISEGGTGGGQPQHF.

CDR3 residues: CAPLTSQLEAFF. V is TRBV24-1 and J is TRBJ1-1. Germline CDR1 and CDR2: KGHDR and SFDVKD. The CDR3 runs 12 residues.

CDR3 sequence reads: CSAVRDGKPYEQYF. J is TRBJ2-7 and V is TRBV20-1; the TRBD1 assignment by TCRdb is unverifiable without DNA. Germline-derived CDR1 and CDR2 are DFQATT and SNEGSKA (reference sequence). This CDR3 contains 14 residues.

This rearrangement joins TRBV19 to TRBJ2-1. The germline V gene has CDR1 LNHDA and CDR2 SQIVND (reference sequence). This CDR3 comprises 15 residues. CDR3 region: CASSIVGSAAGEQFF.

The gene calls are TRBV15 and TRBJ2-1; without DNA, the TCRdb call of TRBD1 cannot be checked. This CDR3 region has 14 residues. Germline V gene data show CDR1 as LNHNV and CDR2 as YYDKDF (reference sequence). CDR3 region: CATSGTENYNEQFF.

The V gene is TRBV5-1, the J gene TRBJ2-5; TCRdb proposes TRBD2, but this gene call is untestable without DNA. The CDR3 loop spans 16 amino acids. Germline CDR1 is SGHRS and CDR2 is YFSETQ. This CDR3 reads CASSLLTSGRQETQYF. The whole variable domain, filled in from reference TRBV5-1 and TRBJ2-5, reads KAGVTQTPRYLIKTRGQQVTLSCSPISGHRSVSWYQQTPGQGLQFLFEYFSETQRNKGNFPGRFSGRQFSNSRSEMNVSTLELGDSALYLCASSLLTSGRQETQYFGPGTRLLVL.

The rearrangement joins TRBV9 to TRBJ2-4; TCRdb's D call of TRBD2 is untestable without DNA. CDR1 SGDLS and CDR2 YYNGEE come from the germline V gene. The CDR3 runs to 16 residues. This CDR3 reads CASSAGTSGGENIQYF.

The CDR3 is CSADRANTEAFF. The chain combines TRBV20-1 with TRBJ1-1; TCRdb picks TRBD1, but there is no DNA to check that call. CDR3 length: 12 residues. Germline lookup yields CDR1 DFQATT and CDR2 SNEGSKA (reference sequence).

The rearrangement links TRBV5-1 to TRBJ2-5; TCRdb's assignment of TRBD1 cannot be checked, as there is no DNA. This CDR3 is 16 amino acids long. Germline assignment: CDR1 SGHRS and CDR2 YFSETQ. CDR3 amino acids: CASSLEGRVIGETQYF.

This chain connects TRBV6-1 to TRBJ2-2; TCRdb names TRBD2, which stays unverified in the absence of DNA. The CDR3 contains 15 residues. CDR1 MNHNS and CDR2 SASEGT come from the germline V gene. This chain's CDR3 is CASTAGLVGPAELFF.

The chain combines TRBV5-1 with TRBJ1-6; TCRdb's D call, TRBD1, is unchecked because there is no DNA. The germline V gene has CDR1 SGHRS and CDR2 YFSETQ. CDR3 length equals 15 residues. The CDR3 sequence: CASSWEQGNNSPLHF.

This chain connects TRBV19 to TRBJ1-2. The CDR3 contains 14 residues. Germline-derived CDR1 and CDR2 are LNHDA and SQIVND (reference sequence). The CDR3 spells CASSIRDLANGYTF.

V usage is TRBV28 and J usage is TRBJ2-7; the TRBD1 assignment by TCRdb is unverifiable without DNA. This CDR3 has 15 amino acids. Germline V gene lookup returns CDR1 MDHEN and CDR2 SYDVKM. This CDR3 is CASSSPRGRTYEQYF.

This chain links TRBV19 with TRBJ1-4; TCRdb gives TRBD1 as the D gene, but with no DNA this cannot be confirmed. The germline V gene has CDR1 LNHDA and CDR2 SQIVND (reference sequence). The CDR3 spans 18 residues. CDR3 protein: CASSTHWTEASTNEKLFF.

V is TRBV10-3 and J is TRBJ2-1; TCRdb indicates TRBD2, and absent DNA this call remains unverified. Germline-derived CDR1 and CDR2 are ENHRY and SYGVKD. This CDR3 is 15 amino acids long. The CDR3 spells CAISEGLVGYNEQFF.

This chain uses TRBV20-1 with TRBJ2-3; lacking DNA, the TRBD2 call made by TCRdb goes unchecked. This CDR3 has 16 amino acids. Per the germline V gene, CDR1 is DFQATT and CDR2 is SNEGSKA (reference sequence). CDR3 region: CSAPIPQAPSTDTQYF.

CDR3 residues: CASSLGWGNQPQHF. The V call is TRBV4-3, the J call TRBJ1-5. CDR3 length: 14 residues. CDR1 is LGHNA and CDR2 is YSLEER in the germline V gene.

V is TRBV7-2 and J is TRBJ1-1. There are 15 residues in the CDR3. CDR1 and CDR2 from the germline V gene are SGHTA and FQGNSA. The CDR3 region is CASSLVITGDTEAFF.

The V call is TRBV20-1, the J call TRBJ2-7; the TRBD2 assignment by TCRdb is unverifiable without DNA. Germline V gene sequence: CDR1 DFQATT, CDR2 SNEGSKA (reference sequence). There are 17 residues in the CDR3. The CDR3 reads CSGGTSGSFYRSGEQYF.

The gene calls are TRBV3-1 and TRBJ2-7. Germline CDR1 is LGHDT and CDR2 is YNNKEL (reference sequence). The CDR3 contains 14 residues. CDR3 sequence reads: CASSQGGGFYEQYF.

The CDR3 spells CASSQNPGGDTQYF. This chain uses TRBV4-3 with TRBJ2-3. Germline CDR1 reads LGHNA; CDR2 reads YSLEER. The CDR3 runs to 14 residues.

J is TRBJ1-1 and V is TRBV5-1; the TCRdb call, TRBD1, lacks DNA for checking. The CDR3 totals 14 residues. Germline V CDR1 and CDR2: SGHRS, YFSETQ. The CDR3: CASGFTGLNTEAFF.